These 22 T cell receptor beta chains came from one sample sequenced in a study of T cell responses to AZD1222 COVID-19 vaccine (dated by TCRdb to about 2021). To prepare the library, the immunoSEQ multiplex PCR assay was applied. TCRdb stores this immuneACCESS table with in-frame sequences only. Part of the clones is absent; in the studies checked, under half of the shortfall reflects unresolved V genes, and no reason is known for the rest. This sample gives 90,000 to 100,000 clones in total; 88% of them show up just once. The ten biggest clones cover less than 3.5% of the sample. Taken with the paper, the label for time point translates to: baseline before first vaccination. Sample: peripheral blood, taken on day 0 of AZD1222 vaccination. The receptors originated from an adult in good health.

This sequence joins TRBV28 and TRBJ2-7; TRBD2 aligns across 12 bases. After removal of 6 bases from V and 7 bases from J, the junction contained 10 bases not matched to a gene. Germline-derived CDR1 and CDR2 are MDHEN and SYDVKM. The CDR3 length is 15 residues. DNA of the CDR3: TGTGCCAGCAGCCCGACTAGCGGGGGTGTTAAGGAGCAGTACTTC. This codes for CASSPTSGGVKEQYF.

Concerning this clone itself: Other DNA sequences from this sample encode an identical CDR3 as well. The chain carries TRBV27 and TRBJ1-1; D ambiguous. The germline V gene encodes CDR1 MNHEY and CDR2 SMNVEV (reference sequence). V lost 3 bases to trimming and J lost 2 bases, with 7 bases between them. This CDR3 comprises 13 residues. CDR3 protein: CASSLAGNTEAFF. CDR3 DNA: TGTGCCAGCAGTTTGGCGGGAAACACTGAAGCTTTCTTT.

In DNA form, the CDR3 reads TGTGCCAGCAGCTTAGGTGCGGGGGGCAGGTATCAGCCCCAGCATTTT. It codes for CASSLGAGGRYQPQHF. The chain uses TRBV7-9 and TRBJ1-5; a possible D gene is TRBD1 (6 bases). V lost 1 base and J 5 bases, leaving 15 bases between the germline ends. The CDR3 is 16 amino acids. Germline V gene sequence: CDR1 SEHNR, CDR2 FQNEAQ (reference sequence).

The V and J genes are TRBV27 and TRBJ2-7; the match to TRBD2 covers 7 bases. Germline V lookup: CDR1 MNHEY, CDR2 SMNVEV (reference sequence). V was pared by 4 bases and J by 7 bases, with 10 bases of the junction left unmatched. CDR3 length equals 14 residues. CDR3 loop: CASSYAGASLEQYF. CDR3 DNA sequence: TGTGCCAGCAGTTACGCGGGAGCGTCGTTGGAGCAGTACTTC.

CDR3 sequence reads: CASSTWTNQETQYF. The CDR3 DNA follows: TGTGCCAGCAGCACCTGGACTAACCAAGAGACCCAGTACTTC. J is TRBJ2-5 and V is TRBV5-4, with D perhaps matching TRBD2 (6 bases). This CDR3 spans 14 amino acids. V dropped 4 bases and J dropped 0 bases, with 10 bases sitting between them. Germline CDR1 and CDR2: SGHNT and YYREEE (reference sequence).

The chain carries TRBV5-1 and TRBJ1-1; TRBD1 aligns across 7 bases. Germline V gives CDR1 SGHRS, CDR2 YFSETQ. CDR3 length: 13 amino acids. The V gene end was trimmed by 5 bases and the J gene end by 1 base; junction bases not matched to a gene: 2. CDR3 nucleotides: TGCGCCAGCAGTAGGGACAGGAACACTGAAGCTTTCTTT. Amino acids: CASSRDRNTEAFF. Full variable domain (remainder filled in from reference TRBV5-1 and TRBJ1-1): KAGVTQTPRYLIKTRGQQVTLSCSPISGHRSVSWYQQTPGQGLQFLFEYFSETQRNKGNFPGRFSGRQFSNSRSEMNVSTLELGDSALYLCASSRDRNTEAFFGQGTRLTVV.

This clone is classed as medium-sized (0.01 to 0.1%). This sequence joins TRBV4-3 and TRBJ1-5; 8 nucleotides agree with TRBD1. The CDR3 spans 16 residues. Per germline, CDR1 LGHNA and CDR2 YSLEER. With 0 bases clipped from V and 0 bases from J, the junction kept 1 base outside the gene matches. The CDR3 loop reads CASSQDRGHSNQPQHF. For the CDR3, the DNA is TGCGCCAGCAGCCAAGACAGGGGGCATAGCAATCAGCCCCAGCATTTT.

DNA for the CDR3: TGTGCCAGCAGGTGGGGGACTAGCGGCTCCTACGAGCAGTACTTC. It codes for CASRWGTSGSYEQYF. V is TRBV7-2 and J is TRBJ2-7; 11 positions agree with TRBD2. Germline V CDR1 and CDR2: SGHTA, FQGNSA. The length of the CDR3 is 15 residues. The trim removed 6 bases at V and 0 bases at J, leaving 4 bases unmatched.

This clone has just one count. The DNA for the CDR3 is TGCAGCGCTTCCCGGGACAGGGGGGACGGGGAGCTGTTTTTT. It yields the protein CSASRDRGDGELFF. This chain links TRBV29-1 with TRBJ2-2, with TRBD1 matching over 11 bases. The V segment lost 7 bases and the J segment 7 bases; nucleotides outside the gene matches: 8. The CDR3 sequence is 14 residues long. Germline assignment: CDR1 SQVTM and CDR2 ANQGSEA.

The chain couples TRBV5-6 to TRBJ2-1; no clear D. The CDR3 runs 11 residues. Trimming removed 3 bases at V and 10 bases at J, with 8 bases between. The germline V gene encodes CDR1 SGHDT and CDR2 YYEEEE. CDR3 nucleotide sequence: TGTGCCAGCAGCTGGGCAAGGGAGCAGTTCTTC. Its translation is CASSWAREQFF.

This sequence joins TRBV18 and TRBJ1-3; D gene unclear. The CDR3 is 13 residues long. Germline V gene data show CDR1 as KGHSH and CDR2 as LQKENI. The germline V and J ends were trimmed by 5 bases and 0 bases, with 5 bases remaining between them. In nucleotides, the CDR3 is TGTGCCAGCTCAATGGGCTCTGGAAACACCATATATTTT. Translating gives CASSMGSGNTIYF.

This clone occurred once. Different DNA sequences within this sample yield the same CDR3. V and J are TRBV4-1 and TRBJ1-4; D not certain. The germline V gene has CDR1 MGHRA and CDR2 YSYEKL. The ends were cut back, 2 bases at V and 8 bases at J, with 6 bases in the middle. CDR3 size: 12 residues. CDR3 nucleotide sequence: TGCGCCAGCAGCCAACCTTACGAAAAACTGTTTTTT. Encoded protein: CASSQPYEKLFF.

The rearrangement uses TRBV18 and TRBJ1-2; D perhaps matches TRBD1 (5 bases). Germline V gene data show CDR1 as KGHSH and CDR2 as LQKENI. The V end lost 3 bases, the J end lost 2 bases, and 10 bases lay between the germline ends. There are 14 residues in the CDR3. CDR3 in DNA: TGTGCCAGCTCACCTAACGGGGGGAACTATGGCTACACCTTC. It codes for CASSPNGGNYGYTF. Supplemented by reference TRBV18 and TRBJ1-2, the full variable domain reads NAGVMQNPRHLVRRRGQEARLRCSPMKGHSHVYWYRQLPEEGLKFMVYLQKENIIDESGMPKERFSAEFPKEGPSILRIQQVVRGDSAAYFCASSPNGGNYGYTFGSGTRLTVV.

The chain has TRBV27 and TRBJ1-6; a weak D match, TRBD1 (5 bases). Trimming stripped 2 bases from V and 7 bases from J, with 9 bases between. The CDR3 runs 14 residues. Germline CDR1 is MNHEY and CDR2 is SMNVEV (reference sequence). For the CDR3, the DNA is TGTGCCAGCAGTTTAGCAGGGAGGAATTCACCCCTCCACTTT. Translating it yields CASSLAGRNSPLHF.

This clone was observed once. This chain joins TRBV27 and TRBJ2-3; D gene ambiguous. With 0 bases removed from V and 4 bases from J, the gap between germline ends came to 5 bases. The CDR3 loop spans 13 amino acids. CDR1 MNHEY and CDR2 SMNVEV come from the germline V gene (reference sequence). CDR3 region: CASSLSWSDTQYF. The CDR3 DNA is TGTGCCAGCAGTTTATCGTGGTCAGATACGCAGTATTTT.

The rearrangement uses TRBV6-5 and TRBJ1-3; D is ambiguous. The CDR3 extends over 14 amino acids. The V end was cut by 6 bases, the J end by 1 base, with 10 bases between. CDR1 and CDR2 (germline): MNHEY, SVGAGI. CDR3 sequence reads: CASSLKGSGNTIYF. The CDR3 coding sequence is TGTGCCAGCAGCCTCAAAGGGTCTGGAAACACCATATATTTT.

The chain links TRBV27 to TRBJ1-2; tentatively, D is TRBD1 (5 bases). Trimming left V 6 bases short and J 4 bases short, with 12 bases between. The CDR3 covers 13 residues. Germline CDR1 and CDR2: MNHEY and SMNVEV (reference sequence). The CDR3 coding sequence is TGTGCCAGCAGATCACAGGTTTCCTATGGCTACACCTTC. Its protein is CASRSQVSYGYTF.

This chain connects TRBV6-5 to TRBJ1-4, with TRBD1 matching over 7 bases. Germline assignment: CDR1 MNHEY and CDR2 SVGAGI. The CDR3 covers 14 residues. The V segment lost 6 bases and the J segment 2 bases; nucleotides outside the gene matches: 3. For the CDR3, the DNA is TGTGCCAGCAGATCAGGGGGGACTAATGAAAAACTGTTTTTT. Its protein product is CASRSGGTNEKLFF.

The J gene is TRBJ2-5, the V gene TRBV28, with TRBD2 matching 10 bases. CDR3 length equals 17 residues. V was clipped by 4 bases and J by 7 bases; unmatched bases: 15. Germline V gene data show CDR1 as MDHEN and CDR2 as SYDVKM. In DNA, the CDR3 is TGTGCCAGCAGTTCTCCGACTAGCGGGTGGGGGATAGGGACCCAGTACTTC. Its protein is CASSSPTSGWGIGTQYF.

The rearrangement joins TRBV5-4 to TRBJ1-1; D is perhaps TRBD1 (5 bases). V was pared by 4 bases and J by 1 base, with 14 bases between. Looked up from germline, CDR1 is SGHNT and CDR2 is YYREEE (reference sequence). CDR3 length: 15 residues. CDR3 sequence: CASSSDITGNTEAFF. The CDR3 DNA sequence: TGTGCCAGCAGCAGCGATATTACAGGGAACACTGAAGCTTTCTTT.

V gene TRBV10-3 combines with J gene TRBJ1-1, with TRBD1 matching over 9 bases. The CDR3 covers 15 residues. The V and J ends lost 4 bases and 2 bases, in that order; junction bases with no gene match: 5. CDR1 is ENHRY, CDR2 SYGVKD, per germline. CDR3 DNA sequence: TGTGCCATCAGTGGCCCGGGACAGGGAAACACTGAAGCTTTCTTT. Translated, it gives CAISGPGQGNTEAFF.

The V gene is TRBV11-1, the J gene TRBJ1-1; D gene unclear. This CDR3 comprises 15 residues. V gave up 0 bases and J gave up 1 base, with 9 bases separating them. The germline V gene encodes CDR1 SGHAT and CDR2 FQDESV (reference sequence). CDR3: CASSLARRRNTEAFF. In DNA form, the CDR3 reads TGTGCCAGCAGCTTAGCGCGAAGGAGGAACACTGAAGCTTTCTTT. The whole variable domain, remainder taken from reference TRBV11-1 and TRBJ1-1, is EAEVAQSPRYKITEKSQAVAFWCDPISGHATLYWYRQILGQGPELLVQFQDESVVDDSQLPKDRFSAERLKGVDSTLKIQPAELGDSAMYLCASSLARRRNTEAFFGQGTRLTVV.